This TCR beta chain was sequenced in a study of shared clonotypes between healthy human individuals. On this clone itself: The target antigen is unknown.

The study's findings and limits: Estimated clonotype richness was generally higher in naive than memory subsets. Sharing across four donors was seen in about 5% of naive CD4 clonotypes. Non-shared clonotypes had lower generation probabilities than clonotypes shared by all four sorted-subset donors.

Between the trimmed V and J ends, which lost 4 bases and 6 bases, there was a span of 19 bases. Germline lookup yields CDR1 SNHLY and CDR2 FYNNEI. This CDR3 region has 15 residues. Sequencing was performed with immunoSEQ multiplex PCR; in TCRdb, only in-frame clones are kept and a portion is missing. The profile covers under 650,000 clones, with less than 96% appearing a single time and about 0.054% taken by the ten largest. Material: naive CD4+ T cells sorted from blood. This sample's subset: CD45RA+ positively selected. This receptor was obtained from a woman aged 25-40 years in good health. The chain carries TRBV2 and TRBJ2-7; D possibly matches TRBD1 or TRBD2 (5 bases each). CDR3: CASSVVDGKGFEQYF. CDR3 DNA: TGTGCCAGCAGTGTCGTGGACGGGAAGGGGTTCGAGCAGTACTTC. Full variable domain (remainder filled in from reference TRBV2 and TRBJ2-7): EPEVTQTPSHQVTQMGQEVILRCVPISNHLYFYWYRQILGQKVEFLVSFYNNEISEKSEIFDDQFSVERPDGSNFTLKIRSTKLEDSAMYFCASSVVDGKGFEQYFGPGTRLTVT.